The T cell receptor (beta chain) described here comes from a study of CD8 T cells in Susac syndrome. Study in general: Treatment at blood withdrawal was none, corticosteroids, or intravenous immunoglobulin alone in Susac syndrome patients.

CD8+ and CD4+ T cells taken from blood had their TCR beta sequenced. General study points: Susac-specific public clones were found in both the total CD8+ and the CD8+ TEMRA repertoires, with under 20 in the former and about five in the latter.

The V and J ends lost 4 bases and 5 bases respectively, with 8 bases between them. CDR1 is SGHVS, CDR2 FQNEAQ, per germline. CDR3 size: 12 residues. The RNA input was roughly 0.45 to 1 ug, and it was reverse transcribed with random hexamers. Multiplex immunoSEQ PCR targeted 54 Vbeta and 13 Jbeta TCR beta segments. MiXCR, run by TCRdb on the immunoSEQ multiplex PCR reads, gives a single entry per CDR3 protein. The sample lists tens of thousands of distinct CDR3 sequences; roughly 96% were seen once. This clonotype was observed a handful of times. Its antigen is still unknown. The sequenced sample consisted of CD8+ T cells from PBMCs. The chain joins TRBV7-8 to TRBJ2-5; the D gene is possibly TRBD2 (5 bases). The receptor comes from a human donor with Susac syndrome. The CDR3 loop reads CASSWTLETQYF. The CDR3 nucleotides read TGTGCCAGCAGCTGGACTCTGGAGACCCAGTACTTC.